Below, 14 T cell receptor beta chains from the same sample are listed, as sequenced in a study of T cell changes during pregnancy in multiple sclerosis. Produced via immunoSEQ multiplex PCR; TCRdb's table is partial and in-frame only. Of approximately 9,000 clones in the sample, 75% to 85% were seen once. Sequenced here: CD8+ T cells from peripheral blood mononuclear cells, sampled in the third trimester of pregnancy. These receptors were collected from a female donor in good health, enrolled as a control in a pregnancy study.

The gene calls are TRBV13 and TRBJ2-7, with TRBD1 identical over 7 bases. Unmatched junction bases numbered 5, after V lost 1 base and J lost 2 bases. Germline CDR1 PRHDT, CDR2 FYEKMQ (reference sequence). The CDR3 spans 15 residues. CDR3 in DNA: TGTGCCAGCAGCTTAGAAGGTCAGGGGGCCTACGAGCAGTACTTC. Its translation: CASSLEGQGAYEQYF.

The chain uses TRBV5-1 and TRBJ2-1; D might be TRBD2 (6 bases). Trimming removed 0 bases at V and 7 bases at J, with 14 bases between. CDR1 and CDR2 from the germline V gene are SGHRS and YFSETQ. The length of the CDR3 is 15 residues. As DNA, the CDR3 is TGCGCCAGCAGCTTGGACCGCGGGATAGGGAATGAGCAGTTCTTC. This sequence encodes CASSLDRGIGNEQFF.

This chain joins TRBV27 and TRBJ2-7; TRBD2 matches 8 bases. The CDR3 contains 14 residues. Losses at the gene ends were 6 bases for V and 7 bases for J; bases not matched to a gene: 11. CDR1 is MNHEY, CDR2 SMNVEV, per germline (reference sequence). The CDR3 loop is CASSPGLAAREQYF. The DNA for the CDR3 is TGTGCCAGCAGCCCCGGACTAGCCGCTCGGGAGCAGTACTTC.

V and J are TRBV28 and TRBJ2-7; tentative D call: TRBD2 (6 bases). V gave up 6 bases and J gave up 2 bases, with 14 bases separating them. Germline CDR1 is MDHEN and CDR2 is SYDVKM. The length of the CDR3 is 14 residues. DNA of the CDR3: TGTGCCAGCAGCATAGCACGGAGGGCCTACGAGCAGTACTTC. Residues: CASSIARRAYEQYF. Complete variable domain (other parts from reference TRBV28 and TRBJ2-7): DVKVTQSSRYLVKRTGEKVFLECVQDMDHENMFWYRQDPGLGLRLIYFSYDVKMKEKGDIPEGYSVSREKKERFSLILESASTNQTSMYLCASSIARRAYEQYFGPGTRLTVT.

The rearrangement uses TRBV4-2 and TRBJ2-3; TRBD1 agrees at 11 bases. The J segment lost 5 bases and the V segment lost 2 bases, leaving 6 bases of the junction unmatched. The germline gives CDR1 LGHNA, CDR2 YNFKEQ. The CDR3 sequence is 16 residues long. CDR3 in DNA: TGTGCCAGCAGCCAATTACCGGGACAGGGGGGAGATACGCAGTATTTT. Protein: CASSQLPGQGGDTQYF.

The genes are TRBV6-1 and TRBJ1-2; 9 bases map to TRBD1. The CDR3 is 15 residues long. After removal of 5 bases from V and 7 bases from J, the junction contained 11 bases not matched to a gene. Germline CDR1 is MNHNS and CDR2 is SASEGT. The CDR3 region is CASSNGEDRGSGYTF. CDR3 DNA: TGTGCCAGCAGTAATGGGGAAGACAGGGGGAGTGGCTACACCTTC.

The CDR3 here is CASTKTSDTGELFF. The CDR3 nucleotides are TGTGCCAGCACGAAGACTAGCGACACCGGGGAGCTGTTTTTT. The chain joins TRBV6-1 to TRBJ2-2; 8 nucleotides agree with TRBD2. V lost 7 bases and J lost 3; bases outside the gene matches: 4. This CDR3 region has 14 residues. The V gene's germline CDR1 is MNHNS and CDR2 SASEGT.

The gene calls are TRBV29-1 and TRBJ2-3; D perhaps matches TRBD1 (7 bases). V lost 4 bases, J lost 5 bases, and 10 bases lay in between. The CDR3 is 12 residues long. Germline V gene lookup returns CDR1 SQVTM and CDR2 ANQGSEA. The CDR3 DNA is TGCAGCGTTGGACAGGGAGGAGATACGCAGTATTTT. Protein: CSVGQGGDTQYF.

CDR3 bases: TGTGCCAGCAGCGCCGCCACAGGGAGGGGGAACGAGCAGTACTTC. It codes for CASSAATGRGNEQYF. J is TRBJ2-7 and V is TRBV9; TRBD2 might be the D (7 bases). Germline-derived CDR1 and CDR2 are SGDLS and YYNGEE. This CDR3 has 15 residues. V lost 3 bases, J lost 5 bases, and 18 bases lay in between.

The chain carries TRBV11-2 and TRBJ2-7, with a weak D call TRBD2 (5 bases). CDR3 length: 13 residues. Per germline, CDR1 SGHAT and CDR2 FQNNGV. V was trimmed by 4 bases and J by 1 base, leaving 8 bases between them. The CDR3 loop reads CASSWRRSYEQYF. The CDR3 DNA reads TGTGCCAGCAGCTGGAGGCGGTCCTACGAGCAGTACTTC. Using reference TRBV11-2 and TRBJ2-7 for the parts outside the CDR3, the full variable domain is EAGVAQSPRYKIIEKRQSVAFWCNPISGHATLYWYQQILGQGPKLLIQFQNNGVVDDSQLPKDRFSAERLKGVDSTLKIQPAKLEDSAVYLCASSWRRSYEQYFGPGTRLTVT.

The J gene is TRBJ1-6, the V gene TRBV7-6; a possible D gene is TRBD1 (6 bases). Germline V gives CDR1 SGHVS, CDR2 FNYEAQ. The V end was cut by 5 bases, the J end by 9 bases, with 14 bases between. The CDR3 covers 14 residues. The CDR3 DNA sequence: TGTGCCAGCAGCAGCCGGGACATTAGTTCACCCCTCCACTTT. It is translated as CASSSRDISSPLHF.

The chain links TRBV27 to TRBJ1-1; D is uncertain. CDR3 length: 13 residues. Per the germline V gene, CDR1 is MNHEY and CDR2 is SMNVEV (reference sequence). V dropped 2 bases and J dropped 1 base, with 5 bases sitting between them. The DNA for the CDR3 is TGTGCCAGCAGTTTAACCAGGAACACTGAAGCTTTCTTT. The encoded protein is CASSLTRNTEAFF.

The chain has TRBV27 and TRBJ2-7, with a weak D call TRBD1 (5 bases). V shed 5 bases and J shed 3 bases, with 20 bases lying between them. CDR3 length: 16 residues. Looked up from germline, CDR1 is MNHEY and CDR2 is SMNVEV (reference sequence). CDR3 sequence: CASSPLWGHNNYEQYF. In DNA, the CDR3 is TGTGCCAGCAGTCCCCTATGGGGCCATAATAACTACGAGCAGTACTTC.

J is TRBJ2-2 and V is TRBV30; TRBD2 matches 7 bases. This CDR3 has 12 amino acids. V was pared by 7 bases and J by 6 bases, with 5 bases of the junction left unmatched. Germline lookup yields CDR1 GTSNPN and CDR2 SVGIG (reference sequence). The DNA of the CDR3 is TGTGCCTCCCCGGGGGGATCCGGGGAGCTGTTTTTT. Its protein is CASPGGSGELFF.